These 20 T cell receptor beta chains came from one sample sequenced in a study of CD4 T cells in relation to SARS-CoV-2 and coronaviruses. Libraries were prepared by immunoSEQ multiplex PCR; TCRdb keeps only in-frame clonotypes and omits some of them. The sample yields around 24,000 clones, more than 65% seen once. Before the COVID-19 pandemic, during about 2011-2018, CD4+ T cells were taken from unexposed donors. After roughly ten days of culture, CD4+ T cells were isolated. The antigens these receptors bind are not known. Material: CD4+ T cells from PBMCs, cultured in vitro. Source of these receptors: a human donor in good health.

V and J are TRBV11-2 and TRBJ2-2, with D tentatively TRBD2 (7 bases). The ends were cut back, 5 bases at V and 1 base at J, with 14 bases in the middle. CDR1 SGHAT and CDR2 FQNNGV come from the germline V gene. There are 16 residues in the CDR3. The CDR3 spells CASSGGGTLNTGELFF. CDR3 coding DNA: TGTGCCAGCAGCGGGGGGGGGACACTGAACACCGGGGAGCTGTTTTTT.

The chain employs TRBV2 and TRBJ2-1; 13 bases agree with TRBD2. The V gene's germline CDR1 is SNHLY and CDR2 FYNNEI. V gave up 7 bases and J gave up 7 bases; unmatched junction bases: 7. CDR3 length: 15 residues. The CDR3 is CASNSGLAGVNEQFF. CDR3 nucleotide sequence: TGTGCCAGCAACTCTGGACTAGCGGGAGTTAATGAGCAGTTCTTC.

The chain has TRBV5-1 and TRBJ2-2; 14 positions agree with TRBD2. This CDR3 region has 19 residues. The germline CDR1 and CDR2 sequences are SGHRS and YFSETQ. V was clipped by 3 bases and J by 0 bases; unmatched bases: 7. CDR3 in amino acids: CASSWTSGGPTANTGELFF. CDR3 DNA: TGCGCCAGCAGCTGGACTAGCGGGGGGCCCACCGCGAACACCGGGGAGCTGTTTTTT.

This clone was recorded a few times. The CDR3 spells CASRPGLAQTSYEQYF. The CDR3 DNA reads TGCGCCAGCAGGCCGGGACTAGCGCAAACCTCCTACGAGCAGTACTTC. The chain links TRBV5-1 to TRBJ2-7, with 10 bases matching TRBD2. The CDR3 is 16 residues long. V lost 5 bases to trimming and J lost 0 bases; unmatched junction nucleotides: 8. Germline values: CDR1 SGHRS, CDR2 YFSETQ.

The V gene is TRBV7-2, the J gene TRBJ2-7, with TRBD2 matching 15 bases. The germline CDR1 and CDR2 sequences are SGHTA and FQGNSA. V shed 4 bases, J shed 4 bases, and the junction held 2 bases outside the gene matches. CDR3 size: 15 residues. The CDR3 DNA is TGTGCCAGCAGCTCCGGACTAGCGGGGGGGTACGAGCAGTACTTC. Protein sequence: CASSSGLAGGYEQYF.

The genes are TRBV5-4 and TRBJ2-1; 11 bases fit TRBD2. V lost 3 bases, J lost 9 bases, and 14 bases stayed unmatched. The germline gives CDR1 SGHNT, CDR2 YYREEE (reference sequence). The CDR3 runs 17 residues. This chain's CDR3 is CASSSGGGASGRSEQFF. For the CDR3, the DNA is TGTGCCAGCAGCTCTGGGGGCGGGGCTAGCGGGAGGAGTGAGCAGTTCTTC.

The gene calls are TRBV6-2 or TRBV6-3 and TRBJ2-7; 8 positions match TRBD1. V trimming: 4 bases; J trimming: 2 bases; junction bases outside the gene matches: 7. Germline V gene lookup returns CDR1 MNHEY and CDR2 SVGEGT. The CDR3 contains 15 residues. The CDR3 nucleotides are TGTGCCAGCAGTTCCGGGACAGGAAGAACCTACGAGCAGTACTTC. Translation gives CASSSGTGRTYEQYF.

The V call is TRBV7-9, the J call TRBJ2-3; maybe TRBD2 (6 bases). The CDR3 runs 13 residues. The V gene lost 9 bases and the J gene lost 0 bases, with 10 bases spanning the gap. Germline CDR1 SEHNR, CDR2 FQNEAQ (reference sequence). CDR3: CASNSGSTDTQYF. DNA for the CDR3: TGTGCCAGTAATAGCGGTAGCACAGATACGCAGTATTTT. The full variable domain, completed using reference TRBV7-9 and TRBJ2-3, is DTGVSQNPRHKITKRGQNVTFRCDPISEHNRLYWYRQTLGQGPEFLTYFQNEAQLEKSRLLSDRFSAERPKGSFSTLEIQRTEQGDSAMYLCASNSGSTDTQYFGPGTRLTVL.

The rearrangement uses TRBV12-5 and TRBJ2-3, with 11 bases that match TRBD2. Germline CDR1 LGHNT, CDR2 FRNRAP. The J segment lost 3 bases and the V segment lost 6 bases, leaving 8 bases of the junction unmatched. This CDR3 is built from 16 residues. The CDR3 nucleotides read TGTGCTAGTGGGTCCGGGACTAGCGGATTAACAGATACGCAGTATTTT. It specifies CASGSGTSGLTDTQYF.

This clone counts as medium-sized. CDR3 coding DNA: TGTGCCAGCAGCCAAGAAGGGGCCAACGTCCTGACTTTC. Protein: CASSQEGANVLTF. The chain recombines TRBV3-1 (or the pseudogene TRBV3-2) with TRBJ2-6; D is unresolved. This CDR3 contains 13 residues. Germline assignment: CDR1 LGHDT and CDR2 YNNKEL (reference sequence). Trimming pared 0 bases from V and 4 bases from J, leaving 1 base between.

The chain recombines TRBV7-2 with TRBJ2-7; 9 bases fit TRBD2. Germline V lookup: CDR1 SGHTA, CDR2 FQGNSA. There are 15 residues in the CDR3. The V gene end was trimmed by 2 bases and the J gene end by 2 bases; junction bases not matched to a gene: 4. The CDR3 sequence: CASSLSSGGTYEQYF. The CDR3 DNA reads TGTGCCAGCAGCTTATCCAGCGGGGGGACCTACGAGCAGTACTTC. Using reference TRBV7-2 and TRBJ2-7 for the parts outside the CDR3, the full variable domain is GAGVSQSPSNKVTEKGKDVELRCDPISGHTALYWYRQSLGQGLEFLIYFQGNSAPDKSGLPSDRFSAERTGGSVSTLTIQRTQQEDSAVYLCASSLSSGGTYEQYFGPGTRLTVT.

CDR3 coding DNA: TGCGCCAGCAGAGAGCAGGGGGCAGAGGAGACCCAGTACTTC. Encoded protein: CASREQGAEETQYF. V and J are TRBV5-1 and TRBJ2-5; TRBD1 aligns across 8 bases. This CDR3 is built from 14 residues. With 5 bases clipped from V and 5 bases from J, the junction kept 8 bases outside the gene matches. Germline V gene lookup returns CDR1 SGHRS and CDR2 YFSETQ.

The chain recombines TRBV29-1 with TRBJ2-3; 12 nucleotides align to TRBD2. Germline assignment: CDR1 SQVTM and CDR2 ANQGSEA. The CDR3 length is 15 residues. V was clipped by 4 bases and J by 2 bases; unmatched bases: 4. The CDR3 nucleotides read TGCAGCGTTGGAGGACTAGCGGGACTCACAGATACGCAGTATTTT. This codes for CSVGGLAGLTDTQYF.

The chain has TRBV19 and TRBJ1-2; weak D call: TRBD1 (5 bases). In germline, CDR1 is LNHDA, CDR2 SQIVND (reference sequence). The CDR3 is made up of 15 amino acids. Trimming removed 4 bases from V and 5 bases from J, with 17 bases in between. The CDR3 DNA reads TGTGCCAGTAGTACCGTAGGGGAGAGCGGTTATGGCTACACCTTC. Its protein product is CASSTVGESGYGYTF.

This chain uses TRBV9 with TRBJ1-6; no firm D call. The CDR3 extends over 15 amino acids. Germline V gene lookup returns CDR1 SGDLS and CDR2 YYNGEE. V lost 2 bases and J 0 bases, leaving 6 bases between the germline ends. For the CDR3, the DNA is TGTGCCAGCAGCGTTGGGGTCTCCTATAATTCACCCCTCCACTTT. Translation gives CASSVGVSYNSPLHF.

For the CDR3, the DNA is TGTGCCAGCAGCTTTCAGGGGATGAACACTGAAGCTTTCTTT. It codes for CASSFQGMNTEAFF. The chain links TRBV7-2 to TRBJ1-1; D possibly corresponds to TRBD1 (6 bases). The CDR3 is 14 residues long. V lost 3 bases and J lost 0, with 8 bases in between. Per the germline V gene, CDR1 is SGHTA and CDR2 is FQGNSA. Complete variable domain (other parts from reference TRBV7-2 and TRBJ1-1): GAGVSQSPSNKVTEKGKDVELRCDPISGHTALYWYRQSLGQGLEFLIYFQGNSAPDKSGLPSDRFSAERTGGSVSTLTIQRTQQEDSAVYLCASSFQGMNTEAFFGQGTRLTVV.

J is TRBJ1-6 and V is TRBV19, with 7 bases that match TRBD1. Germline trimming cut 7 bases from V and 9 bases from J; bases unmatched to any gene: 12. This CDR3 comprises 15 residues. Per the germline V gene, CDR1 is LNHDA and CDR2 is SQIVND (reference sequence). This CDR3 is CASNTGTDEVSPLHF. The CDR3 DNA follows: TGTGCCAGTAATACCGGGACAGACGAGGTTTCACCCCTCCACTTT.

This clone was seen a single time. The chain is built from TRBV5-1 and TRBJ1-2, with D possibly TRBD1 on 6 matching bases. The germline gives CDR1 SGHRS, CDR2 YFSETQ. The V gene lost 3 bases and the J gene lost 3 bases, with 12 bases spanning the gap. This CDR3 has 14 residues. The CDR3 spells CASSSQGGDYGYTF. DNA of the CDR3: TGCGCCAGCAGCTCACAGGGTGGGGACTATGGCTACACCTTC.

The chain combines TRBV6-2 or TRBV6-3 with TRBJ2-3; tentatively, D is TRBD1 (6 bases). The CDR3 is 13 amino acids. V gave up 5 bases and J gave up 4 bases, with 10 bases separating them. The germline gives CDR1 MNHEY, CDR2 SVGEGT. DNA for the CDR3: TGTGCCAGCAGTCGCACAGGGTCAGATACGCAGTATTTT. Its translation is CASSRTGSDTQYF.

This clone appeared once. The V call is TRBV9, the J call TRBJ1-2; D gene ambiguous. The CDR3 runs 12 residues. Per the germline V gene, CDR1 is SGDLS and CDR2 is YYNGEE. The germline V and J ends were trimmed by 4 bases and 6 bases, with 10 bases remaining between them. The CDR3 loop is CASSPHEHGYTF. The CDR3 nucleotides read TGTGCCAGCAGCCCCCACGAACATGGCTACACCTTC.